The entry below gives a single T cell receptor beta chain sequence along with its context. The germline gives CDR1 SGHKS, CDR2 YYEKEE (reference sequence). The CDR3 runs to 15 residues. V shed 4 bases and J 5 bases; nucleotides not matched to a gene: 6. This sample was included in a study of blood T cell repertoires in COVID-19. Across the whole study: There were acute and convalescent COVID-19 samples, and they came from the United States, Italy and Spain. T cells, B-cell-depleted T cells, or PBMCs supplied cDNA or gDNA.

In the authors' methods: By means of reference gene primer amplification, nucleated cell counts were estimated. The table came from immunoSEQ multiplex PCR; TCRdb's copy has only in-frame clones and leaves some out. From that table come the V and J calls and clone size; the DNA was used to work out D and trimming. The data contain around 170,000 clones, roughly 84% of them singletons. The sequencing sample was made of peripheral blood. The clonotype was recovered from a man younger than 35 with active or convalescent COVID-19. V is TRBV5-5 and J is TRBJ2-2, with 9 bases matching TRBD1. CDR3 residues: CASSAQGARTGELFF. The CDR3 nucleotides read TGTGCCAGCAGCGCACAGGGGGCTCGGACCGGGGAGCTGTTTTTT.